One and the same sample provided the 13 T cell receptor beta chains below, sequenced in a study of blood T cell repertoires in COVID-19. The assay was immunoSEQ multiplex PCR, and TCRdb's table has in-frame clones only and misses some. The sample lists over 45,000 clones; around 83% were seen once. Sequencing used peripheral blood. Every receptor here comes from a human donor in a cohort sampled during active or convalescent COVID-19.

The genes are TRBV6-2 or TRBV6-3 and TRBJ2-2; a weak D match, TRBD2 (6 bases). The germline V and J ends were trimmed by 5 bases and 6 bases, with 16 bases remaining between them. Germline V lookup: CDR1 MNHEY, CDR2 SVGEGT. CDR3 length: 15 amino acids. CDR3 in amino acids: CASSPLGLGSGELFF. The CDR3 nucleotides are TGTGCCAGCAGTCCCCTGGGACTCGGATCCGGGGAGCTGTTTTTT.

This chain uses TRBV10-3 with TRBJ1-6; perhaps TRBD1 as D (5 bases). V gave up 2 bases and J gave up 6 bases, with 11 bases separating them. The CDR3 runs 15 residues. Germline lookup yields CDR1 ENHRY and CDR2 SYGVKD. CDR3 region: CAISELGGGNSPLHF. In DNA, the CDR3 is TGTGCCATCAGTGAGCTGGGCGGGGGTAATTCACCCCTCCACTTT.

The rearrangement links TRBV4-3 to TRBJ2-3, with D hard to call. Looked up from germline, CDR1 is LGHNA and CDR2 is YSLEER. The CDR3 is made up of 16 amino acids. Trimming removed 0 bases at V and 6 bases at J, with 16 bases between. CDR3 sequence reads: CASSQEVTSQRDTQYF. CDR3 coding DNA: TGCGCCAGCAGCCAAGAAGTAACAAGCCAGAGGGATACGCAGTATTTT.

The V call is TRBV10-3, the J call TRBJ1-2, with 7 bases fitting TRBD1. V lost 9 bases, J lost 2 bases, and 0 bases stayed unmatched. Germline CDR1 reads ENHRY; CDR2 reads SYGVKD. The CDR3 length is 11 residues. CDR3 in DNA: TGTGCCATACAGGGGAACTATGGCTACACCTTC. This gives the protein CAIQGNYGYTF.

The V gene is TRBV14, the J gene TRBJ2-5, with 10 bases identical to TRBD1. After removal of 6 bases from V and 4 bases from J, the junction contained 5 bases not matched to a gene. The CDR3 is made up of 14 amino acids. Germline CDR1 SGHDN, CDR2 FVKESK. CDR3 protein: CASRRTGGRETQYF. Written as DNA, the CDR3 is TGTGCCAGCAGACGGACAGGGGGTCGAGAGACCCAGTACTTC.

V and J are TRBV18 and TRBJ2-7; D might be TRBD1 (6 bases). Germline CDR1 is KGHSH and CDR2 is LQKENI. This CDR3 region has 13 residues. Trimming took off 3 bases at V and 3 bases at J, with 9 bases between the two ends. CDR3 sequence: CASSPRDNYEQYF. The CDR3 coding sequence is TGTGCCAGCTCACCCCGGGACAACTACGAGCAGTACTTC.

This chain joins TRBV6-1 and TRBJ2-7, with TRBD1 matching over 9 bases. This CDR3 comprises 15 residues. V trimming: 0 bases; J trimming: 6 bases; junction bases outside the gene matches: 6. Germline V lookup: CDR1 MNHNS, CDR2 SASEGT. The CDR3: CASSEARTGAGEQYF. The CDR3 nucleotides read TGTGCCAGCAGTGAAGCGCGGACAGGGGCGGGCGAGCAGTACTTC.

The V gene is TRBV4-2, the J gene TRBJ1-5; D not certain. In germline, CDR1 is LGHNA, CDR2 YNFKEQ. Trimming took 0 bases from V and 9 from J, leaving 21 bases between them. This CDR3 has 17 residues. The CDR3 here is CASSQDFGVEGGSPQHF. CDR3 nucleotides: TGTGCCAGCAGCCAAGATTTTGGGGTAGAAGGCGGGTCGCCCCAGCATTTT.

The chain is built from TRBV7-9 and TRBJ2-7; D is ambiguous. The CDR3 is made up of 12 amino acids. V was trimmed by 4 bases and J by 4 bases, leaving 8 bases between them. Per the germline V gene, CDR1 is SEHNR and CDR2 is FQNEAQ (reference sequence). The CDR3 DNA is TGTGCCAGCAGCTCTCAAGAGTACGAGCAGTACTTC. Translation: CASSSQEYEQYF.

The table lists this clone with a few counts. CDR3 nucleotide sequence: TGTGCCAGCAGCGTAGAAGGACTAGCAGGCTCCTACGAGCAGTACTTC. Its protein is CASSVEGLAGSYEQYF. This sequence joins TRBV9 and TRBJ2-7; 8 positions agree with TRBD2. Germline assignment: CDR1 SGDLS and CDR2 YYNGEE. The CDR3 totals 16 residues. The J segment lost 0 bases and the V segment lost 0 bases, leaving 5 bases of the junction unmatched.

The chain uses TRBV6-5 and TRBJ2-4; the match to TRBD1 covers 7 bases. The ends lost 6 bases at V and 6 bases at J; junction bases unmatched: 8. The CDR3 is made up of 14 amino acids. Germline CDR1 is MNHEY and CDR2 is SVGAGI. The CDR3 coding sequence is TGTGCCAGCAGCCCACCCGGGACAGCAAACATTCAGTACTTC. It codes for CASSPPGTANIQYF.

The chain links TRBV4-3 to TRBJ2-3; D is possibly TRBD1 (5 bases). CDR1 is LGHNA and CDR2 is YSLEER in the germline V gene. V lost 4 bases and J lost 6, with 26 bases in between. There are 18 residues in the CDR3. The CDR3 is CASSLQISRERLIDTQYF. CDR3 in DNA: TGCGCCAGCAGCCTCCAAATCTCCAGGGAAAGGCTGATCGATACGCAGTATTTT.

The chain uses TRBV5-1 and TRBJ2-1, with TRBD1 identical over 8 bases. The length of the CDR3 is 15 residues. J lost 9 bases, V lost 4 bases, and 12 bases had no gene match. Germline V gene lookup returns CDR1 SGHRS and CDR2 YFSETQ. CDR3 DNA sequence: TGCGCCAGCAGCAAGAGGACAGGGAGAAGCGGTGAGCAGTTCTTC. It encodes CASSKRTGRSGEQFF.